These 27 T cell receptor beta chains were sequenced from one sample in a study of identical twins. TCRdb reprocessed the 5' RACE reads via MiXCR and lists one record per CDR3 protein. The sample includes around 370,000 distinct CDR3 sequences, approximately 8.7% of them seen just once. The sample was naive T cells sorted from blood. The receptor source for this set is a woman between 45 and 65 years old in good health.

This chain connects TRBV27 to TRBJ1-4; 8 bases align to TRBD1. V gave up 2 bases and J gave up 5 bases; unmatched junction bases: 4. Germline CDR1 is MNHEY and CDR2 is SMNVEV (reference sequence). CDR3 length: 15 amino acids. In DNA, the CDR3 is TGTGCCAGCAGTTTAGTGGCAGGGGGCAATGAAAAACTGTTTTTT. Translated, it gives CASSLVAGGNEKLFF.

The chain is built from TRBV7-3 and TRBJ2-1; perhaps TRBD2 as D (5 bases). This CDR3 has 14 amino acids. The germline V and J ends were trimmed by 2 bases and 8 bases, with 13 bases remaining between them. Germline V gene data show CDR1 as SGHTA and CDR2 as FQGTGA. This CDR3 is CASSLATRSDEQFF. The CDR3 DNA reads TGTGCCAGCAGCTTAGCCACTAGATCCGATGAGCAGTTCTTC.

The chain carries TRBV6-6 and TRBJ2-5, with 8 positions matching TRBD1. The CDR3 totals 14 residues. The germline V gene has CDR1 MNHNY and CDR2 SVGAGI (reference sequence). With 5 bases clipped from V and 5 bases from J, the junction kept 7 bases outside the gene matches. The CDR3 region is CASSQQGARETQYF. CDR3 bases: TGTGCCAGCAGTCAGCAGGGGGCAAGGGAGACCCAGTACTTC.

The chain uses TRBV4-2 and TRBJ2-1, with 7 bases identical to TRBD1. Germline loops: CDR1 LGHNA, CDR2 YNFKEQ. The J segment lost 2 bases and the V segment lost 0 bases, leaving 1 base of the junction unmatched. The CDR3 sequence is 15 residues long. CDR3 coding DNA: TGTGCCAGCAGCCAAGAGGGACAGACCTACAATGAGCAGTTCTTC. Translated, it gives CASSQEGQTYNEQFF.

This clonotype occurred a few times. In DNA form, the CDR3 reads TGTGCCAGCAGCGGGAGATGGAACGTGGAGACCCAGTACTTC. Residues: CASSGRWNVETQYF. The V call is TRBV5-6, the J call TRBJ2-5; tentative D call: TRBD2 (5 bases). V lost 4 bases and J lost 5, with 15 bases in between. CDR3 size: 14 residues. CDR1 is SGHDT and CDR2 is YYEEEE in the germline V gene.

The CDR3 region has the DNA TGTGCCAGCAGCCCCGGACAGCGGAATGAGCAGTTCTTC. It specifies CASSPGQRNEQFF. The rearrangement uses TRBV7-9 and TRBJ2-1, with a weak D call TRBD1 (6 bases). The V gene lost 5 bases and the J gene lost 7 bases, with 12 bases spanning the gap. The length of the CDR3 is 13 residues. The V gene's germline CDR1 is SEHNR and CDR2 FQNEAQ (reference sequence).

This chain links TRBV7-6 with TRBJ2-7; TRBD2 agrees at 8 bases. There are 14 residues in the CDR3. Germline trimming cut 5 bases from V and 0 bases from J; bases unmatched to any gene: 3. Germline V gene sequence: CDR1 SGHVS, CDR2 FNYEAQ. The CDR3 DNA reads TGTGCCAGCAGCGAGACTAGCGCCTCCTACGAGCAGTACTTC. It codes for CASSETSASYEQYF.

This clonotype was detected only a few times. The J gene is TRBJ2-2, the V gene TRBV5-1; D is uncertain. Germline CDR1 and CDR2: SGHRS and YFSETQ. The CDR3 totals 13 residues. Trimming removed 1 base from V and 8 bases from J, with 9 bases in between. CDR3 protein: CASSLNEIGELFF. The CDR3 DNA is TGCGCCAGCAGCTTGAATGAGATAGGGGAGCTGTTTTTT. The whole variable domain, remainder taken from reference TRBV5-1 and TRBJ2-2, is KAGVTQTPRYLIKTRGQQVTLSCSPISGHRSVSWYQQTPGQGLQFLFEYFSETQRNKGNFPGRFSGRQFSNSRSEMNVSTLELGDSALYLCASSLNEIGELFFGEGSRLTVL.

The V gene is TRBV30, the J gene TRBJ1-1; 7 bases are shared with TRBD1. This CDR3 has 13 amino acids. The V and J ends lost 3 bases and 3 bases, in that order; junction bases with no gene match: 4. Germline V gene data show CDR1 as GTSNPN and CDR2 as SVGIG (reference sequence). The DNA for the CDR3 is TGTGCCTGGAGAGACACAGGGGACACTGAAGCTTTCTTT. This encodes CAWRDTGDTEAFF.

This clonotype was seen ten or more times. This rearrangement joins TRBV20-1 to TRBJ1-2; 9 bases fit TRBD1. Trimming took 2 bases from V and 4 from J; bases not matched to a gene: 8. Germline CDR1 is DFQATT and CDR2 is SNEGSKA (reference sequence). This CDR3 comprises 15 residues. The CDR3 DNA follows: TGCAGTGCTAGAAACCGGGACAGGGAACCCTATGGCTACACCTTC. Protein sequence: CSARNRDREPYGYTF.

The CDR3: CASSFRREDTQYF. Here the CDR3 DNA reads TGTGCCAGCAGTTTTCGTCGGGAAGATACGCAGTATTTT. The chain is built from TRBV12-3 or TRBV12-4 and TRBJ2-3; tentative D call: TRBD2 (5 bases). The CDR3 has 13 residues. V was cut by 3 bases and J by 5 bases, with 9 bases left in between.

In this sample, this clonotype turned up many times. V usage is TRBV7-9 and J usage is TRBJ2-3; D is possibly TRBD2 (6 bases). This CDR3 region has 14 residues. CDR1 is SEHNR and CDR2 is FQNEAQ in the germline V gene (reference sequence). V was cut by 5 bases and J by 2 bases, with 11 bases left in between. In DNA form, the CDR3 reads TGTGCCAGCAGCCTCCGGGAGTTCACAGATACGCAGTATTTT. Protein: CASSLREFTDTQYF.

The CDR3 nucleotides read TGTGCCACCCGACCGAGTGGGCTAGCTGACACCGGGGAGCTGTTTTTT. As protein: CATRPSGLADTGELFF. This rearrangement joins TRBV27 to TRBJ2-2; D is perhaps TRBD2 (5 bases). CDR3 length: 16 amino acids. The germline CDR1 and CDR2 sequences are MNHEY and SMNVEV (reference sequence). V was trimmed by 10 bases and J by 3 bases, leaving 21 bases between them.

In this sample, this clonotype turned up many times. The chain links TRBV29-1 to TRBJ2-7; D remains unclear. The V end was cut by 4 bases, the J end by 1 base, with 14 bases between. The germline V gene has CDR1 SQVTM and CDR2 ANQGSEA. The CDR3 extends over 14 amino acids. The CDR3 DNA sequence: TGCAGCGTTGTCCACGCAGGAACGTCCTACGAGCAGTACTTC. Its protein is CSVVHAGTSYEQYF.

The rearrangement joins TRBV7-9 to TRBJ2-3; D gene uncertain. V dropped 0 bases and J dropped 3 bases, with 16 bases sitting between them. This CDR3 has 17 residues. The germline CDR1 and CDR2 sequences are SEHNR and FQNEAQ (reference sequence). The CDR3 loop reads CASSLAQGSAATDTQYF. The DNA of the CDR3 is TGTGCCAGCAGCTTAGCCCAAGGCTCTGCGGCTACAGATACGCAGTATTTT.

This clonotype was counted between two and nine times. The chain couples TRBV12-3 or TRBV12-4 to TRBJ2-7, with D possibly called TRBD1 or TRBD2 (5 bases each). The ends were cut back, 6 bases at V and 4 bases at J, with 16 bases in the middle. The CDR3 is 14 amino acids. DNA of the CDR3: TGTGCCAGCAGGGCAGACGGGGCGCGGTACGAGCAGTACTTC. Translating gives CASRADGARYEQYF.

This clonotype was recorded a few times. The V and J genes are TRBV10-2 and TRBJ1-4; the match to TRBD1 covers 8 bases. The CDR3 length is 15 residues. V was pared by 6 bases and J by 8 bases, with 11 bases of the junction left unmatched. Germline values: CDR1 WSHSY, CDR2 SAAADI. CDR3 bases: TGCGCCAGCAGCCCTTGGACAGGGATCGGAGAAAAACTGTTTTTT. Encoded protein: CASSPWTGIGEKLFF.

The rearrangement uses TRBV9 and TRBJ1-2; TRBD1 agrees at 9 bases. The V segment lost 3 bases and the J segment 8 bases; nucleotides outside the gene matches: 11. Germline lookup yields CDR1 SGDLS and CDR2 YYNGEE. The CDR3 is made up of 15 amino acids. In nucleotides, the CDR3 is TGTGCCAGCAGCGACCGGGACAGGGCCCCTCCGGGCTACACCTTC. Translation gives CASSDRDRAPPGYTF.

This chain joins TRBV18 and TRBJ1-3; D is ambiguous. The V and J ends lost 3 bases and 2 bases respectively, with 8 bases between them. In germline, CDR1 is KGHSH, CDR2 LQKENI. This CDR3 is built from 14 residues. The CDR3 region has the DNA TGTGCCAGCTCACCGACGGCTACTGGAAACACCATATATTTT. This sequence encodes CASSPTATGNTIYF.

Here the CDR3 DNA reads TGTGCCAGCTGTTGGGAGCGGGAGACCAATGAGCAGTTCTTC. Protein product: CASCWERETNEQFF. V gene TRBV7-9 combines with J gene TRBJ2-1; 8 bases line up with TRBD2. Germline CDR1 reads SEHNR; CDR2 reads FQNEAQ (reference sequence). V lost 8 bases to trimming and J lost 6 bases; unmatched junction nucleotides: 9. The CDR3 runs 14 residues. Full variable domain (outside the CDR3, taken from reference TRBV7-9 and TRBJ2-1): DTGVSQNPRHKITKRGQNVTFRCDPISEHNRLYWYRQTLGQGPEFLTYFQNEAQLEKSRLLSDRFSAERPKGSFSTLEIQRTEQGDSAMYLCASCWERETNEQFFGPGTRLTVL.

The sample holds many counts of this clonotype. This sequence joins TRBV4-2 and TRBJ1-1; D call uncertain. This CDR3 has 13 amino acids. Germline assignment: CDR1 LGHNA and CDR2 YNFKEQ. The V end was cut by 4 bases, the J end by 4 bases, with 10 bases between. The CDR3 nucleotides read TGTGCCAGCAGCCTGAGTTTGGGCACTGAAGCTTTCTTT. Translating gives CASSLSLGTEAFF.

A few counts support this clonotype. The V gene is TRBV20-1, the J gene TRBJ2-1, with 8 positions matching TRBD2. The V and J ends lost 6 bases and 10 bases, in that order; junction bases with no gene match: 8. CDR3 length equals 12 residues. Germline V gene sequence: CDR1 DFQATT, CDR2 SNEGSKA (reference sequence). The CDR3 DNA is TGCAGTGCCCCCGGGACTAGGCGAGAGCAGTTCTTC. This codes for CSAPGTRREQFF.

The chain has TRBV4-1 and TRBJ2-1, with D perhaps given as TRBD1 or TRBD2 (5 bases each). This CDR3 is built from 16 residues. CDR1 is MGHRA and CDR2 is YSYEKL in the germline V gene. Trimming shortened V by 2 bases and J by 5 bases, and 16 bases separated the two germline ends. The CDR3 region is CASSQTPGTEDNEQFF. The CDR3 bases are TGCGCCAGCAGCCAAACACCCGGGACCGAAGACAATGAGCAGTTCTTC.

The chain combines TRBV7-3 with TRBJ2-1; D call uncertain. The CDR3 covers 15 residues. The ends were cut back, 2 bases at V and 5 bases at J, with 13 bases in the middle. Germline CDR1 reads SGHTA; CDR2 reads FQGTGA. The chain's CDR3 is CASSLGGSTNNEQFF. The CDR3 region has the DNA TGTGCCAGCAGCTTAGGTGGATCAACAAACAATGAGCAGTTCTTC.

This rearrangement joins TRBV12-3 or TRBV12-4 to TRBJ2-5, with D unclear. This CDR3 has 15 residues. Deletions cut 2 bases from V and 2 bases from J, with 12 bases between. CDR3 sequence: CASSLRPWQQETQYF. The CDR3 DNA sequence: TGTGCCAGCAGTTTAAGGCCGTGGCAGCAAGAGACCCAGTACTTC.

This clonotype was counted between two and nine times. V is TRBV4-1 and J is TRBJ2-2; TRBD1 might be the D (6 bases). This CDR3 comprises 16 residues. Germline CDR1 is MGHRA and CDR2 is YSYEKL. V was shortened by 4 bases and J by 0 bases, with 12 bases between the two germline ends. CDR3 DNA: TGCGCCAGCAGCCCGGGCGACAGGTCGAACACCGGGGAGCTGTTTTTT. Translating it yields CASSPGDRSNTGELFF.

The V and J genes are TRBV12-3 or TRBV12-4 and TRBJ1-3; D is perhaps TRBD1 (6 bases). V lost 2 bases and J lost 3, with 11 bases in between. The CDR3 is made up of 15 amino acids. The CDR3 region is CASSLQGNLGNTIYF. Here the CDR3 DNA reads TGTGCCAGCAGTTTACAGGGGAACCTTGGAAACACCATATATTTT.